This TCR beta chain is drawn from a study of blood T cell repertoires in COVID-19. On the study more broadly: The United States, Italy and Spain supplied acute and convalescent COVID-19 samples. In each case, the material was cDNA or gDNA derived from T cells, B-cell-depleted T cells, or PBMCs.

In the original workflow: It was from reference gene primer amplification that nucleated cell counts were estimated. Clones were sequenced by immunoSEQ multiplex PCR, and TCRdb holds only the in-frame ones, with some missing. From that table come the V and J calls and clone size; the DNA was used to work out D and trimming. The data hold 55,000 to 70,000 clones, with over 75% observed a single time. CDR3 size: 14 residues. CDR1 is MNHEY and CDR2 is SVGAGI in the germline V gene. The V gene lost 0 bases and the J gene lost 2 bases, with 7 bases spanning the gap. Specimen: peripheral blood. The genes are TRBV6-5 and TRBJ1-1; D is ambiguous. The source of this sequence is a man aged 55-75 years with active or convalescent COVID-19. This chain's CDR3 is CASSYSPSNTEAFF. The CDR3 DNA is TGTGCCAGCAGTTACTCGCCCAGTAACACTGAAGCTTTCTTT.